This TCR beta chain came from a study of blood T cell repertoires in COVID-19. Study background: There were acute and convalescent COVID-19 samples, and they came from the United States, Italy and Spain.

Profiled with immunoSEQ multiplex PCR; TCRdb holds only in-frame clones, not every one. The data hold about 190,000 clones, with around nine tenths observed a single time. V dropped 1 base and J dropped 5 bases, with 9 bases sitting between them. This CDR3 has 14 residues. Looked up from germline, CDR1 is SGDLS and CDR2 is YYNGEE. The chain employs TRBV9 and TRBJ1-4; no definite D call. The sample was peripheral blood. The TCR originated in a human donor in a cohort sampled during active COVID-19. The DNA for the CDR3 is TGTGCCAGCAGCGTATCAACAAAGAATGAAAAACTGTTTTTT. Protein sequence: CASSVSTKNEKLFF. Based on the CDR3 plus reference TRBV9 and TRBJ1-4, the full variable domain is DSGVTQTPKHLITATGQRVTLRCSPRSGDLSVYWYQQSLDQGLQFLIQYYNGEERAKGNILERFSAQQFPDLHSELNLSSLELGDSALYFCASSVSTKNEKLFFGSGTQLSVL.